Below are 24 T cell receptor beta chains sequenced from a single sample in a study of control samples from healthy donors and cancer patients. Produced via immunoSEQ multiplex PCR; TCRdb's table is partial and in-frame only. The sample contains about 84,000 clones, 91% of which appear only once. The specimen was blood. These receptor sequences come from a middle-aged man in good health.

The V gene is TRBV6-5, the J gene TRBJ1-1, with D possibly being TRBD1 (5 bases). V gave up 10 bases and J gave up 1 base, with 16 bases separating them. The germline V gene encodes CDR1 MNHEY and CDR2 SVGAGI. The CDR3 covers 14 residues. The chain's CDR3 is CATLTGTGNTEAFF. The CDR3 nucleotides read TGTGCCACCTTGACCGGGACGGGGAACACTGAAGCTTTCTTT.

The DNA of the CDR3 is TGTGCCAGCGGCCCGTCTTTTCAGAACACTGAAGCTTTCTTT. Translation gives CASGPSFQNTEAFF. The chain employs TRBV7-9 and TRBJ1-1; D remains unclear. CDR3 size: 14 residues. Trimming pared 8 bases from V and 1 base from J, leaving 14 bases between. Germline assignment: CDR1 SEHNR and CDR2 FQNEAQ (reference sequence).

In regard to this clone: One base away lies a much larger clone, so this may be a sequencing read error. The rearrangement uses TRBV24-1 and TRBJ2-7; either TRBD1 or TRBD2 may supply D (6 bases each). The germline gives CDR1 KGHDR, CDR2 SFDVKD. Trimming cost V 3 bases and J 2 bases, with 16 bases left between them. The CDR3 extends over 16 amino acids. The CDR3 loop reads CATSDGGHGRTYEQYF. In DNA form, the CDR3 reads TGTGCCACCAGTGATGGGGGACATGGGAGGACCTACGAGCAGTACTTC.

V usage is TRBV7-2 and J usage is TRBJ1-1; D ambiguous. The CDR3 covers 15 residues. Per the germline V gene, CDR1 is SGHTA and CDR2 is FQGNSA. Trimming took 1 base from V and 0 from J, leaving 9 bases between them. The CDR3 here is CASSLEALMNTEAFF. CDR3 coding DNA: TGTGCCAGCAGCTTAGAGGCCCTTATGAACACTGAAGCTTTCTTT.

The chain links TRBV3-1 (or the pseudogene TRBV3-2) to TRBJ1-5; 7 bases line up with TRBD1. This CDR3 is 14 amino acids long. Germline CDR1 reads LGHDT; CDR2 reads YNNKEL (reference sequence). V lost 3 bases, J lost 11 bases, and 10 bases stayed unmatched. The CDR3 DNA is TGTGCCAGCAGCCAGCGGGAGGGGGCGGGGGCCCAGCATTTT. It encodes CASSQREGAGAQHF.

The CDR3 sequence is CAVRGGDDGTDTQYF. The CDR3 DNA sequence: TGTGCCGTTCGCGGGGGGGACGACGGCACAGATACGCAGTATTTT. The rearrangement links TRBV10-3 to TRBJ2-3; 9 nucleotides agree with TRBD2. This CDR3 contains 15 residues. Germline V CDR1 and CDR2: ENHRY, SYGVKD. V gave up 11 bases and J gave up 1 base; unmatched junction bases: 10.

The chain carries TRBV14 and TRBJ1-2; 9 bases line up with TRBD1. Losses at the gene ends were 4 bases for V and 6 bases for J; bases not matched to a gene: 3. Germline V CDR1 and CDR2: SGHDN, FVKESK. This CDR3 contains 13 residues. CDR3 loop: CASSLGTGNGYTF. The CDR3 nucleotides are TGTGCCAGCAGCCTAGGGACAGGGAATGGCTACACCTTC. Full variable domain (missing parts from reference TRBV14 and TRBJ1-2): EAGVTQFPSHSVIEKGQTVTLRCDPISGHDNLYWYRRVMGKEIKFLLHFVKESKQDESGMPNNRFLAERTGGTYSTLKVQPAELEDSGVYFCASSLGTGNGYTFGSGTRLTVV.

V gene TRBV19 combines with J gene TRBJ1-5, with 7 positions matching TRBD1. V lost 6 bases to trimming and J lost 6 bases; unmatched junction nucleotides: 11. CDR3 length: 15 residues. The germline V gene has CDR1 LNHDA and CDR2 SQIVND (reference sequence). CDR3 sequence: CASSRGQSQGQPQHF. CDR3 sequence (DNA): TGTGCCAGTAGCCGGGGACAGAGTCAAGGTCAGCCCCAGCATTTT.

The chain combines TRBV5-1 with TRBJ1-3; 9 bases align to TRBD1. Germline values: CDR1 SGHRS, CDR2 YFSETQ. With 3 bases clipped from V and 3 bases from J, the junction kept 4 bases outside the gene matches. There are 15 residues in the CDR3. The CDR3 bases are TGCGCCAGCAGCTCGGGACAGGGTCTTGGAAACACCATATATTTT. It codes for CASSSGQGLGNTIYF.

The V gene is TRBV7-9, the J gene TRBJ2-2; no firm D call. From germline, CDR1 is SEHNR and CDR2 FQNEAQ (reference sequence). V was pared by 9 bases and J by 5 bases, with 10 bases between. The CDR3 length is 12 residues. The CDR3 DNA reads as TGTGCCAGGTTTAAAGAAACCGGGGAGCTGTTTTTT. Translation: CARFKETGELFF.

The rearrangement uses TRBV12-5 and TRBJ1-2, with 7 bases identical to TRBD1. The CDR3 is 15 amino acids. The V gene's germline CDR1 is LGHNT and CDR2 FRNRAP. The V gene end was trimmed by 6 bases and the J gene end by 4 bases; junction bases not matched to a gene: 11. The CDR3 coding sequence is TGTGCTAGTGGCCGGACAGGACCTATTCTCTATGGCTACACCTTC. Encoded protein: CASGRTGPILYGYTF.

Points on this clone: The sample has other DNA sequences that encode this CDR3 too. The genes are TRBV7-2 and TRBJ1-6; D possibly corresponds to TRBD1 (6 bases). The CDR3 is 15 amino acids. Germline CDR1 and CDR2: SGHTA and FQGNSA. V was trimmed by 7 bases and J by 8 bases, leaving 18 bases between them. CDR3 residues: CASKGGEGTYSPLHF. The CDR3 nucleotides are TGTGCCAGCAAGGGGGGGGAGGGCACCTATTCACCCCTCCACTTT.

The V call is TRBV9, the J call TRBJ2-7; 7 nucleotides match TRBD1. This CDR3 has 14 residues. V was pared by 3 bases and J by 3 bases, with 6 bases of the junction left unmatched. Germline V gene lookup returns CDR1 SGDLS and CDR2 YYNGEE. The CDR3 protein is CASSAGTENYEQYF. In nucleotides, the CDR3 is TGTGCCAGCAGCGCCGGGACAGAAAACTACGAGCAGTACTTC.

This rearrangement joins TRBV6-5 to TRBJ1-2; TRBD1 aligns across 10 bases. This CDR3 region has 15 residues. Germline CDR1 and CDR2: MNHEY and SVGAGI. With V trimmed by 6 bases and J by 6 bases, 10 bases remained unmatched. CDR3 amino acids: CASRGVGTGEHGYTF. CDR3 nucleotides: TGTGCCAGCAGGGGGGTCGGGACAGGGGAACATGGCTACACCTTC.

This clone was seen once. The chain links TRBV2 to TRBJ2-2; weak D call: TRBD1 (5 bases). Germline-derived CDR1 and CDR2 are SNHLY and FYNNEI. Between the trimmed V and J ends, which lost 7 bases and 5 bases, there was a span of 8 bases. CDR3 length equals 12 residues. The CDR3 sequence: CASKQGTGELFF. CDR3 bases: TGTGCCAGCAAGCAGGGTACCGGGGAGCTGTTTTTT.

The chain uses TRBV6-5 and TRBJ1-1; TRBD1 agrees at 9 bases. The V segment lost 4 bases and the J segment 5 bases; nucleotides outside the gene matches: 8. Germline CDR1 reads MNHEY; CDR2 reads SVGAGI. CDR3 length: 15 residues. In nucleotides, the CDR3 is TGTGCCAGCAGTTCCTCAGGGACAGGGAAAACTGAAGCTTTCTTT. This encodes CASSSSGTGKTEAFF.

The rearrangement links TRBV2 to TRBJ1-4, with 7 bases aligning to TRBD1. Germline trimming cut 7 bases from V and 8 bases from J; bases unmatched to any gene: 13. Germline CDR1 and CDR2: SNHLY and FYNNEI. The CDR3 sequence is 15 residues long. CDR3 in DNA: TGTGCCAGCATGACCGCCGGGACAGAACCCGAAAAACTGTTTTTT. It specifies CASMTAGTEPEKLFF.

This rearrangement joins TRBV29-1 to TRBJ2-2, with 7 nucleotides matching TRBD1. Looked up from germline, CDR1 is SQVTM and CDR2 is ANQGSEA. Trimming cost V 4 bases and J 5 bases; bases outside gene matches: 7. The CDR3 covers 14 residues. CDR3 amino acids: CSVATGVSTGELFF. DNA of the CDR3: TGCAGCGTTGCCACAGGGGTCAGTACCGGGGAGCTGTTTTTT.

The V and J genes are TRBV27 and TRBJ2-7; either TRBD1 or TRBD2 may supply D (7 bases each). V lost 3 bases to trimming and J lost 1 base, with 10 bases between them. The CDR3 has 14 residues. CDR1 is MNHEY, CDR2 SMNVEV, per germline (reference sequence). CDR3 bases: TGTGCCAGCAGTTTCAGGGGGGGATCCTACGAGCAGTACTTC. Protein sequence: CASSFRGGSYEQYF.

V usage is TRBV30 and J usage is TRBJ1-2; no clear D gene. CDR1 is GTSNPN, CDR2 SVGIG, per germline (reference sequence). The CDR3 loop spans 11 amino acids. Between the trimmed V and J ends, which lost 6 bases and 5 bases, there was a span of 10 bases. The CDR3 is CACYPPYGYTF. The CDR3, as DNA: TGTGCCTGCTACCCCCCTTATGGCTACACCTTC.

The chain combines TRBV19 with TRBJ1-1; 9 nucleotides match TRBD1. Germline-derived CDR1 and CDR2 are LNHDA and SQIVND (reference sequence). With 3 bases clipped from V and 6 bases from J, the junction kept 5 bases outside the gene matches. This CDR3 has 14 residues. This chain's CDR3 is CASSMGQGPSEAFF. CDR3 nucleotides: TGTGCCAGTAGTATGGGACAGGGTCCGTCTGAAGCTTTCTTT.

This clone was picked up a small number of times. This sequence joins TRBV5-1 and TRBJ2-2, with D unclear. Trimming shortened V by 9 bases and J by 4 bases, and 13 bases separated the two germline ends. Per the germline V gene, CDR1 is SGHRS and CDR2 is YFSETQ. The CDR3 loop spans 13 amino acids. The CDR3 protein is CATRVGSTGELFF. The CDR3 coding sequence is TGCGCCACTCGGGTGGGGTCCACCGGGGAGCTGTTTTTT. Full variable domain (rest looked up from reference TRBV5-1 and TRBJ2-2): KAGVTQTPRYLIKTRGQQVTLSCSPISGHRSVSWYQQTPGQGLQFLFEYFSETQRNKGNFPGRFSGRQFSNSRSEMNVSTLELGDSALYLCATRVGSTGELFFGEGSRLTVL.

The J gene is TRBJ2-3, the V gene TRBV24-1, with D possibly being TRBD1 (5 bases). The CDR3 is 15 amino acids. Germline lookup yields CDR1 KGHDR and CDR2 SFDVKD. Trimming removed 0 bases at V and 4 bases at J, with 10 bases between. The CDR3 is CATSDLVGAADTQYF. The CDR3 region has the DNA TGTGCCACCAGTGATTTGGTAGGGGCGGCAGATACGCAGTATTTT.

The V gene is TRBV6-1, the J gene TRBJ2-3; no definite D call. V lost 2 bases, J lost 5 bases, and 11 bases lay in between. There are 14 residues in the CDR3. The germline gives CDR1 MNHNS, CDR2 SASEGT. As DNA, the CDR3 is TGTGCCAGCAGTGAACTCTTGGGGTTAGATACGCAGTATTTT. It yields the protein CASSELLGLDTQYF.